The 30 T cell receptor beta chains listed next were all sequenced from one sample in a study of response to subunit inactivated influenza vaccine. MiXCR, run by TCRdb on the RT-PCR reads, gives a single entry per CDR3 protein. Among about 780,000 distinct CDR3 sequences listed, about 18% were seen once. The source material was PBMCs from blood, sampled about 5 days after vaccination. These receptors came from a man aged 50 or older who received an inactivated influenza vaccine.

This clonotype was found a few times. This chain uses TRBV6-2 or TRBV6-3 with TRBJ2-1; D tentatively reads TRBD1 or TRBD2 (6 bases each). Germline V gene sequence: CDR1 MNHEY, CDR2 SVGEGT. The germline V and J ends were trimmed by 2 bases and 4 bases, with 15 bases remaining between them. The length of the CDR3 is 16 residues. This CDR3 reads CASSYRGREGYNEQFF. CDR3 sequence (DNA): TGTGCCAGCAGTTACCGGGGGCGGGAAGGTTACAATGAGCAGTTCTTC.

This clonotype occurred many times. This sequence joins TRBV9 and TRBJ1-1; D possibly corresponds to TRBD1 (6 bases). Germline CDR1 reads SGDLS; CDR2 reads YYNGEE. V dropped 0 bases and J dropped 5 bases, with 14 bases sitting between them. CDR3 length: 15 residues. CDR3 coding DNA: TGTGCCAGCAGCGTAGCCCTGGGGGCAGGGACTGAAGCTTTCTTT. Its protein is CASSVALGAGTEAFF.

The chain combines TRBV9 with TRBJ2-1; 7 bases are shared with TRBD2. The trim removed 0 bases at V and 6 bases at J, leaving 9 bases unmatched. Per the germline V gene, CDR1 is SGDLS and CDR2 is YYNGEE. The CDR3 covers 16 residues. The CDR3, as DNA: TGTGCCAGCAGCGTAGGTGGAGGGAGGGCAAGCAATGAGCAGTTCTTC. Translated, it gives CASSVGGGRASNEQFF.

J is TRBJ2-5 and V is TRBV5-1; D call uncertain. Germline-derived CDR1 and CDR2 are SGHRS and YFSETQ. V lost 4 bases and J lost 5, with 18 bases in between. The CDR3 is made up of 15 amino acids. CDR3 region: CASSLNDFLGETQYF. The CDR3 DNA reads as TGCGCCAGCAGCCTGAATGACTTTCTAGGGGAGACCCAGTACTTC.

In this sample, this clonotype turned up a few times. This chain joins TRBV7-2 and TRBJ2-1; the D gene is possibly TRBD2 (6 bases). Germline values: CDR1 SGHTA, CDR2 FQGNSA. The CDR3 runs to 15 residues. The V end lost 6 bases, the J end lost 10 bases, and 22 bases lay between the germline ends. This chain's CDR3 is CASRVDPGLLVEQFF. CDR3 nucleotides: TGTGCCAGCAGGGTAGATCCGGGACTCCTTGTGGAGCAGTTCTTC.

This clonotype was seen a handful of times. V is TRBV5-1 and J is TRBJ2-1; 9 bases line up with TRBD1. Germline CDR1 is SGHRS and CDR2 is YFSETQ. There are 15 residues in the CDR3. The V segment lost 6 bases and the J segment 10 bases; nucleotides outside the gene matches: 14. The CDR3 loop reads CASTQFQDRGFEQFF. The DNA of the CDR3 is TGCGCCAGCACTCAATTCCAGGACAGGGGCTTCGAGCAGTTCTTC.

The chain combines TRBV20-1 with TRBJ2-7; 10 nucleotides line up with TRBD2. This CDR3 is built from 14 residues. Unmatched junction bases numbered 8, after V lost 5 bases and J lost 4 bases. Germline values: CDR1 DFQATT, CDR2 SNEGSKA (reference sequence). The CDR3 nucleotides read TGCAGTGCTCAACCTAGCGGGAGAGGATACGAGCAGTACTTC. The encoded protein is CSAQPSGRGYEQYF.

J is TRBJ2-3 and V is TRBV11-2; D is uncertain. The germline V gene encodes CDR1 SGHAT and CDR2 FQNNGV. Trimming pared 2 bases from V and 3 bases from J, leaving 15 bases between. This CDR3 has 16 residues. CDR3 nucleotides: TGTGCCAGCAGCTTATGGATTCCTGGGTTAACAGATACGCAGTATTTT. Protein product: CASSLWIPGLTDTQYF. The whole variable domain, remainder taken from reference TRBV11-2 and TRBJ2-3, is EAGVAQSPRYKIIEKRQSVAFWCNPISGHATLYWYQQILGQGPKLLIQFQNNGVVDDSQLPKDRFSAERLKGVDSTLKIQPAKLEDSAVYLCASSLWIPGLTDTQYFGPGTRLTVL.

This clonotype has just a few counts. This chain uses TRBV12-3 or TRBV12-4 with TRBJ1-2; no definite D call. The CDR3 contains 13 residues. Trimming removed 4 bases from V and 7 bases from J, with 13 bases in between. The CDR3 DNA reads as TGTGCCAGCAGTTCGGAGGGTTTTCGTGGCTACACCTTC. Translating it yields CASSSEGFRGYTF.

The chain has TRBV25-1 and TRBJ2-7, with 7 bases aligning to TRBD2. The trim removed 4 bases at V and 5 bases at J, leaving 11 bases unmatched. The length of the CDR3 is 15 residues. CDR1 is MGHDK, CDR2 SYGVNS, per germline. The CDR3 loop reads CASSVATSAIDEQYF. DNA of the CDR3: TGTGCCAGCAGTGTAGCCACTAGCGCGATCGACGAGCAGTACTTC.

This clonotype has just a few counts. The chain joins TRBV20-1 to TRBJ1-5; 8 nucleotides align to TRBD1. The germline V gene encodes CDR1 DFQATT and CDR2 SNEGSKA (reference sequence). With V trimmed by 6 bases and J by 7 bases, 11 bases remained unmatched. CDR3 length: 14 residues. The CDR3 loop reads CSAEQGARVQPQHF. The CDR3 DNA sequence: TGCAGTGCGGAGCAGGGGGCGAGGGTGCAGCCCCAGCATTTT.

The chain links TRBV11-2 to TRBJ2-1; a possible D gene is TRBD1 (5 bases). The germline V gene encodes CDR1 SGHAT and CDR2 FQNNGV. The CDR3 runs 18 residues. V shed 7 bases and J shed 6 bases, with 28 bases lying between them. This CDR3 reads CASTPVGSGAAWGNEQFF. The CDR3 coding sequence is TGTGCCAGCACCCCCGTTGGTTCTGGGGCAGCTTGGGGCAATGAGCAGTTCTTC.

This rearrangement joins TRBV28 to TRBJ2-3; D not certain. The CDR3 consists of 15 residues. Germline values: CDR1 MDHEN, CDR2 SYDVKM. V lost 6 bases and J lost 4, with 17 bases in between. The CDR3 DNA follows: TGTGCCAGCAGCTCCCGGGCCCAGATTTCAGATACGCAGTATTTT. Translation: CASSSRAQISDTQYF.

The J gene is TRBJ2-2, the V gene TRBV12-3 or TRBV12-4; maybe TRBD1 (5 bases). Trimming left V 3 bases short and J 3 bases short, with 8 bases between. The CDR3 is 14 residues long. CDR3 coding DNA: TGTGCCAGCAGTTTGACAGTTCACACCGGGGAGCTGTTTTTT. It specifies CASSLTVHTGELFF.

This chain links TRBV20-1 with TRBJ1-1; no definite D call. CDR1 and CDR2 (germline): DFQATT, SNEGSKA (reference sequence). The V and J ends lost 4 bases and 0 bases respectively, with 6 bases between them. There are 12 residues in the CDR3. The CDR3 here is CSATVMNTEAFF. The DNA for the CDR3 is TGCAGTGCTACCGTCATGAACACTGAAGCTTTCTTT.

The chain employs TRBV5-1 and TRBJ1-2; D perhaps matches TRBD1 (5 bases). From germline, CDR1 is SGHRS and CDR2 YFSETQ. This CDR3 contains 14 residues. With 2 bases removed from V and 3 bases from J, the gap between germline ends came to 11 bases. The DNA of the CDR3 is TGCGCCAGCAGCTTACGAGGGGAGGACTATGGCTACACCTTC. This translates into CASSLRGEDYGYTF.

The rearrangement links TRBV11-2 to TRBJ2-4; the D is unclear. The CDR3 is 13 amino acids. In germline, CDR1 is SGHAT, CDR2 FQNNGV. The germline V and J ends were trimmed by 2 bases and 7 bases, with 9 bases remaining between them. CDR3 coding DNA: TGTGCCAGCAGCTTAAATGGTGCGAACATTCAGTACTTC. Its translation is CASSLNGANIQYF.

This chain connects TRBV15 to TRBJ2-3, with D perhaps matching TRBD2 (7 bases). The germline gives CDR1 LNHNV, CDR2 YYDKDF (reference sequence). The CDR3 is 15 residues long. Trimming removed 2 bases from V and 6 bases from J, with 15 bases in between. CDR3 in amino acids: CATSRRSGGWDTQYF. The CDR3 DNA sequence: TGTGCCACCAGCAGAAGATCGGGGGGCTGGGATACGCAGTATTTT.

This clonotype occurred a few times. The chain links TRBV7-6 to TRBJ2-2; 7 bases match TRBD1. With V trimmed by 5 bases and J by 5 bases, 17 bases remained unmatched. The CDR3 has 18 amino acids. Germline V gene lookup returns CDR1 SGHVS and CDR2 FNYEAQ. CDR3 in amino acids: CASSNPTGMVVGTGELFF. In nucleotides, the CDR3 is TGTGCCAGCAGCAACCCGACAGGGATGGTCGTGGGGACCGGGGAGCTGTTTTTT.

The chain uses TRBV28 and TRBJ2-7, with 7 bases identical to TRBD1. The CDR3 extends over 11 amino acids. Per germline, CDR1 MDHEN and CDR2 SYDVKM. The V segment lost 4 bases and the J segment 9 bases; nucleotides outside the gene matches: 3. The CDR3, as DNA: TGTGCCAGCAGTTACAGACAGGGGCAGTACTTC. It encodes CASSYRQGQYF.

This clonotype occurred many times. In nucleotides, the CDR3 is TGTGCCAGCAGTCTCCAGGGCCAGCCCCAGCATTTT. Amino acids: CASSLQGQPQHF. The gene calls are TRBV7-9 and TRBJ1-5, with D tentatively TRBD1 (5 bases). The CDR3 loop spans 12 amino acids. CDR1 is SEHNR, CDR2 FQNEAQ, per germline (reference sequence). Between the trimmed V and J ends, which lost 6 bases and 7 bases, there was a span of 10 bases.

This clonotype showed up many times. This rearrangement joins TRBV20-1 to TRBJ2-3, with 7 nucleotides matching TRBD2. CDR3 size: 14 residues. Germline V CDR1 and CDR2: DFQATT, SNEGSKA (reference sequence). V shed 8 bases and J 0 bases; nucleotides not matched to a gene: 8. CDR3 loop: CSLRGRESTDTQYF. As DNA, the CDR3 is TGCAGTTTACGTGGGAGGGAGAGCACAGATACGCAGTATTTT.

The chain links TRBV28 to TRBJ2-7; D remains ambiguous. The V end was cut by 5 bases, the J end by 3 bases, with 5 bases between. There are 11 residues in the CDR3. Germline CDR1 is MDHEN and CDR2 is SYDVKM. The CDR3 nucleotides read TGTGCCAGCAGTACGGTCTACGAGCAGTACTTC. This gives the protein CASSTVYEQYF.

This clonotype has more than one count but fewer than ten. The chain recombines TRBV7-9 with TRBJ2-1; possibly TRBD1 for D (5 bases). The V end lost 5 bases, the J end lost 2 bases, and 16 bases lay between the germline ends. The CDR3 loop spans 16 amino acids. Germline V gene sequence: CDR1 SEHNR, CDR2 FQNEAQ (reference sequence). CDR3: CASSATVGPTYNEQFF. In nucleotides, the CDR3 is TGTGCCAGCAGCGCGACAGTGGGGCCTACCTACAATGAGCAGTTCTTC.

The chain uses TRBV6-5 and TRBJ2-7; 15 bases match TRBD2. There are 15 residues in the CDR3. Germline lookup yields CDR1 MNHEY and CDR2 SVGAGI. Trimming cost V 7 bases and J 5 bases; bases outside gene matches: 6. The CDR3 DNA is TGTGCCAGCACTTCGGGACTAGCGGGGGGCGACGAGCAGTACTTC. Translating it yields CASTSGLAGGDEQYF.

This clonotype was detected only a few times. The chain recombines TRBV4-3 with TRBJ1-6; D gene unclear. CDR3 length: 18 amino acids. The V end lost 0 bases, the J end lost 0 bases, and 12 bases lay between the germline ends. Per the germline V gene, CDR1 is LGHNA and CDR2 is YSLEER. The CDR3, as DNA: TGCGCCAGCAGCCAAGAACCGGACGTCAGCTCCTATAATTCACCCCTCCACTTT. Amino acid sequence: CASSQEPDVSSYNSPLHF.

The rearrangement uses TRBV20-1 and TRBJ2-7, with D unresolved. Trimming removed 2 bases at V and 0 bases at J, with 8 bases between. Germline values: CDR1 DFQATT, CDR2 SNEGSKA (reference sequence). This CDR3 is 13 amino acids long. DNA of the CDR3: TGCAGTGCTAGACCGCAGAGCTCCTACGAGCAGTACTTC. Its protein product is CSARPQSSYEQYF.

This clonotype has a handful of counts. The rearrangement links TRBV3-1 to TRBJ2-2; D not resolved. In germline, CDR1 is LGHDT, CDR2 YNNKEL (reference sequence). Trimming cost V 5 bases and J 0 bases, with 7 bases left between them. The CDR3 totals 14 residues. The CDR3 sequence: CASSTNSNTGELFF. The CDR3, as DNA: TGTGCCAGCAGCACGAACTCGAACACCGGGGAGCTGTTTTTT.

This clonotype was seen only a few times. V and J are TRBV20-1 and TRBJ2-7, with TRBD1 as a possible D gene (5 bases). Germline CDR1 and CDR2: DFQATT and SNEGSKA (reference sequence). The germline V and J ends were trimmed by 4 bases and 7 bases, with 17 bases remaining between them. The CDR3 contains 13 residues. DNA for the CDR3: TGCAGTGCTACGAAGGCAGGGCCAAGGGAGCAGTACTTC. It translates to CSATKAGPREQYF.

The chain couples TRBV28 to TRBJ2-2, with D possibly matching TRBD1 (6 bases). The CDR3 contains 17 residues. The V end lost 6 bases, the J end lost 0 bases, and 17 bases lay between the germline ends. Germline CDR1 and CDR2: MDHEN and SYDVKM. The CDR3 nucleotides read TGTGCCAGCAGACAGGGATCCCTTTTAGCGAACACCGGGGAGCTGTTTTTT. Its protein product is CASRQGSLLANTGELFF.